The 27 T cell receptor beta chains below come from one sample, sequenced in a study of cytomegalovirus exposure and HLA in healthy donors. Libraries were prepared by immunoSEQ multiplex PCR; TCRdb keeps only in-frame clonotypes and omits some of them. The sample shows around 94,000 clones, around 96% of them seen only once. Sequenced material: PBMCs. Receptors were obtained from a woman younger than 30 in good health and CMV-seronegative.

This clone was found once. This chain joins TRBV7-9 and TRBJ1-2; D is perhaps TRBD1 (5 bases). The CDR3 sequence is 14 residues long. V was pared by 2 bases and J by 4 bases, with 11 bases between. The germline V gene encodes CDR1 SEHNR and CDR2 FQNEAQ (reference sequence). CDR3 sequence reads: CASSLQDIFYGYTF. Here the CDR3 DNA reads TGTGCCAGCAGCTTACAGGACATTTTCTATGGCTACACCTTC.

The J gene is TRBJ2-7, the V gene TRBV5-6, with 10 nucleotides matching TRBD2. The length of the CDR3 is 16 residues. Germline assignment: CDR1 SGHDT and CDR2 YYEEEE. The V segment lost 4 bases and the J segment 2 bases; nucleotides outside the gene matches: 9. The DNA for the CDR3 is TGTGCCAGCAGCAGGGGTAGCGGGAGGCCCCCCTACGAGCAGTACTTC. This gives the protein CASSRGSGRPPYEQYF.

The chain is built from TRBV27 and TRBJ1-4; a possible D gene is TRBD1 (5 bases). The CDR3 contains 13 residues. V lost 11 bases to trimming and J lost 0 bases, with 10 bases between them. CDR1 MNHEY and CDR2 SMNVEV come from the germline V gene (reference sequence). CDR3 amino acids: CAAGGSTNEKLFF. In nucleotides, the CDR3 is TGTGCCGCGGGGGGTTCAACTAATGAAAAACTGTTTTTT. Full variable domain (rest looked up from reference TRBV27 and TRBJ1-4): EAQVTQNPRYLITVTGKKLTVTCSQNMNHEYMSWYRQDPGLGLRQIYYSMNVEVTDKGDVPEGYKVSRKEKRNFPLILESPSPNQTSLYFCAAGGSTNEKLFFGSGTQLSVL.

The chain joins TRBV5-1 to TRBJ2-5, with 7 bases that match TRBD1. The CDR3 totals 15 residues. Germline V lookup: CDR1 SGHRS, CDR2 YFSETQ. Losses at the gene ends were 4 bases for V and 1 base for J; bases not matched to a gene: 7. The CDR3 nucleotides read TGCGCCAGCAGCGGGGGACAGACTATCCAAGAGACCCAGTACTTC. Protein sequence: CASSGGQTIQETQYF.

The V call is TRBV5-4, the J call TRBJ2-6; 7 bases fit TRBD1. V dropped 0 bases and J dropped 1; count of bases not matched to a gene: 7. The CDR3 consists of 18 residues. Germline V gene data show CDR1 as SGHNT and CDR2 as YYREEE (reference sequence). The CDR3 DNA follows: TGTGCCAGCAGCTTGGCCGCAGGGGGAAGATCTGGGGCCAACGTCCTGACTTTC. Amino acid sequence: CASSLAAGGRSGANVLTF.

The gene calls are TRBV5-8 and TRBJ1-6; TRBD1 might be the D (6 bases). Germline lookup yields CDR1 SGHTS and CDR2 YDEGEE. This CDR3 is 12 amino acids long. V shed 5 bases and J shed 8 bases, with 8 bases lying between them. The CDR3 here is CASRRQDSPLHF. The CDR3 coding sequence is TGTGCCAGCAGAAGACAGGATTCACCCCTCCACTTT.

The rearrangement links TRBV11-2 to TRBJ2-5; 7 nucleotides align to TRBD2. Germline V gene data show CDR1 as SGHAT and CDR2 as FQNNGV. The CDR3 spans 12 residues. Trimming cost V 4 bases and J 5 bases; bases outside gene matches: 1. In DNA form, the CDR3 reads TGTGCCAGCAGCTCTAGCGGTGAGACCCAGTACTTC. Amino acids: CASSSSGETQYF.

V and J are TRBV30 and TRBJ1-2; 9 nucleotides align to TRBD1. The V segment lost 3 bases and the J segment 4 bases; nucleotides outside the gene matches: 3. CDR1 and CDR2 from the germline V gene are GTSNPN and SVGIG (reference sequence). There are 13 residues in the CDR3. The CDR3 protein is CAWRKDRGYGYTF. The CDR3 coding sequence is TGTGCCTGGAGGAAGGACAGGGGCTATGGCTACACCTTC.

CDR3 region: CASSIGSVDTQYF. DNA of the CDR3: TGTGCCAGTAGTATAGGAAGCGTAGATACGCAGTATTTT. The chain recombines TRBV19 with TRBJ2-3; no clear D. The V end lost 1 base, the J end lost 5 bases, and 7 bases lay between the germline ends. The CDR3 covers 13 residues. Germline-derived CDR1 and CDR2 are LNHDA and SQIVND (reference sequence).

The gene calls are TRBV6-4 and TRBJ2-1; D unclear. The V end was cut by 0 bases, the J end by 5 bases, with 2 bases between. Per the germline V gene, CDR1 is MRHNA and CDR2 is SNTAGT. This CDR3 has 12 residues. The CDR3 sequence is CASSDSNNEQFF. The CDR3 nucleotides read TGTGCCAGCAGTGACTCTAACAATGAGCAGTTCTTC.

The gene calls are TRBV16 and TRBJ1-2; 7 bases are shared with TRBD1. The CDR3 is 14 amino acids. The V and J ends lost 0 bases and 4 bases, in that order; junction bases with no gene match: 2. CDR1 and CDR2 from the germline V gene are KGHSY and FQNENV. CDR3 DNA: TGTGCCAGCAGCCAATCTGGGGACAGCTATGGCTACACCTTC. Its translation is CASSQSGDSYGYTF.

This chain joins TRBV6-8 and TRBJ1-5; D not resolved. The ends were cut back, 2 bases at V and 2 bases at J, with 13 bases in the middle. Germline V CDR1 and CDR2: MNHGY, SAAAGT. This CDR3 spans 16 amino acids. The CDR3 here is CASSYPRREGNQPQHF. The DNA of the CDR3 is TGTGCCAGCAGTTACCCCCGACGGGAAGGCAATCAGCCCCAGCATTTT.

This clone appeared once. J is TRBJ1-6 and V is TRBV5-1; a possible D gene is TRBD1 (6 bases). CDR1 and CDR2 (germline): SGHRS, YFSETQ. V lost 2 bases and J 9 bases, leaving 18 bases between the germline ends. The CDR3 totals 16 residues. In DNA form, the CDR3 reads TGCGCCAGCAGCTTCACCCCAGACAGGCTCAGTTCACCCCTCCACTTT. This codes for CASSFTPDRLSSPLHF. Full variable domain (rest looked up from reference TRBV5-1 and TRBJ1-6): KAGVTQTPRYLIKTRGQQVTLSCSPISGHRSVSWYQQTPGQGLQFLFEYFSETQRNKGNFPGRFSGRQFSNSRSEMNVSTLELGDSALYLCASSFTPDRLSSPLHFGNGTRLTVT.

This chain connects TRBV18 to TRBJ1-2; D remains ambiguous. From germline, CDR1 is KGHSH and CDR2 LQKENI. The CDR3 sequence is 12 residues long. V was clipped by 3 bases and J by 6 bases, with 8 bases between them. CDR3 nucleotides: TGTGCCAGCTCACCGGCAGGTAATGGCTACACCTTC. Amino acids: CASSPAGNGYTF.

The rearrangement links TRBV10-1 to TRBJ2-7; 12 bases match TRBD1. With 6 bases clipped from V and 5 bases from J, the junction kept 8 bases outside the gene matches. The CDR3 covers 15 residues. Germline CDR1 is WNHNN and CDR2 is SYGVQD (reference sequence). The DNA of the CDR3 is TGCGCCAGCAGGGGGACAGGGGGCTATATCCACGAGCAGTACTTC. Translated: CASRGTGGYIHEQYF.

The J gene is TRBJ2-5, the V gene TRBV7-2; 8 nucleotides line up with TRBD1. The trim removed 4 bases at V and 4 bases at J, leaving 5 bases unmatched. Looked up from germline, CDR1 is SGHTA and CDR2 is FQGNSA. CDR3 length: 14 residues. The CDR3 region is CASSSQGQGETQYF. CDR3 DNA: TGTGCCAGCAGCTCCCAAGGACAGGGAGAGACCCAGTACTTC.

The CDR3 region is CAIRGLGPDTGELFF. CDR3 bases: TGTGCCATCAGAGGACTAGGTCCCGACACCGGGGAGCTGTTTTTT. The chain uses TRBV10-3 and TRBJ2-2; the match to TRBD2 covers 7 bases. The CDR3 has 15 amino acids. V shed 6 bases and J 3 bases; nucleotides not matched to a gene: 7. Germline V lookup: CDR1 ENHRY, CDR2 SYGVKD.

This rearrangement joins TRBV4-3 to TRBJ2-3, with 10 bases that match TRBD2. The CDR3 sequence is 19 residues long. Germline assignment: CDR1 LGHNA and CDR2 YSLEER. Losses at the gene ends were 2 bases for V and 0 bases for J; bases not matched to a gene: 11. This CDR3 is CASSQSYLLAGGSTDTQYF. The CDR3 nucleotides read TGCGCCAGCAGCCAATCATACCTATTAGCGGGGGGAAGCACAGATACGCAGTATTTT.

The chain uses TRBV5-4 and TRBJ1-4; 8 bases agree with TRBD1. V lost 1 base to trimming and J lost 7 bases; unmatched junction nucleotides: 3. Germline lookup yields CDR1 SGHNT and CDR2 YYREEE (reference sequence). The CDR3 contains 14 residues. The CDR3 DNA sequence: TGTGCCAGCAGCTTGCAGGGGGCTAGTGAAAAACTGTTTTTT. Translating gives CASSLQGASEKLFF.

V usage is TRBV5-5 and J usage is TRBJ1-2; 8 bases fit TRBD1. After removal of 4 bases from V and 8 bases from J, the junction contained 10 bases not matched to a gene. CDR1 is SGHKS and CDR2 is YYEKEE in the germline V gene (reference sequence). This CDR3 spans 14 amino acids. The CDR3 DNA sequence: TGTGCCAGCAGCAGAGACAGGGGAGCAAAAGGCTACACCTTC. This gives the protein CASSRDRGAKGYTF.

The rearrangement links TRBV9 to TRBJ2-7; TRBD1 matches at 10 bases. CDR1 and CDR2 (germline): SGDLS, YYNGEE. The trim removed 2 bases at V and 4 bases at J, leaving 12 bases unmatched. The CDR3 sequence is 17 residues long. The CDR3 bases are TGTGCCAGCAGCGTGAGGCCTGGGACAGGGGAAGGATACGAGCAGTACTTC. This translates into CASSVRPGTGEGYEQYF.

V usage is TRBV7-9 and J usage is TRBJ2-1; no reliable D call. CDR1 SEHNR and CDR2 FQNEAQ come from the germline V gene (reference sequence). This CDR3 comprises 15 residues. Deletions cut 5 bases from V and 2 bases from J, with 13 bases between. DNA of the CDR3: TGTGCCAGCAGCGGCCAGACTCCTACCTACAATGAGCAGTTCTTC. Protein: CASSGQTPTYNEQFF.

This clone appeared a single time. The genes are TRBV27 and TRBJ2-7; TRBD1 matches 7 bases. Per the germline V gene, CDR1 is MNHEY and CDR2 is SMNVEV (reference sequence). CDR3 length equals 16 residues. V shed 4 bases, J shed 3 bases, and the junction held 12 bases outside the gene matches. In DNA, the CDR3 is TGTGCCAGCAGTTCCCCCTGGGGACAGCAAAACTACGAGCAGTACTTC. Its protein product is CASSSPWGQQNYEQYF.

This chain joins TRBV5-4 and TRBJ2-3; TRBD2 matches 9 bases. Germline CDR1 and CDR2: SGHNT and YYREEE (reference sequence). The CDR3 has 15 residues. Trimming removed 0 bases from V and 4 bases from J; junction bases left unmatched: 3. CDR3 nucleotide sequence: TGTGCCAGCAGCTTGGGCGGGGGGGCGTCAGATACGCAGTATTTT. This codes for CASSLGGGASDTQYF. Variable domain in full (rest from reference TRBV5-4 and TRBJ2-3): ETGVTQSPTHLIKTRGQQVTLRCSSQSGHNTVSWYQQALGQGPQFIFQYYREEENGRGNFPPRFSGLQFPNYSSELNVNALELDDSALYLCASSLGGGASDTQYFGPGTRLTVL.

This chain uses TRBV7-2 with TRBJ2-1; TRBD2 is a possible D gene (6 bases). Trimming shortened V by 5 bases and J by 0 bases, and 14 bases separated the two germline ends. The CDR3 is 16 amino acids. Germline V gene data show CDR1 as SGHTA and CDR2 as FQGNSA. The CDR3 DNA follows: TGTGCCAGCAGCGACCTAGGAGGGAGCTCCTACAATGAGCAGTTCTTC. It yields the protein CASSDLGGSSYNEQFF.

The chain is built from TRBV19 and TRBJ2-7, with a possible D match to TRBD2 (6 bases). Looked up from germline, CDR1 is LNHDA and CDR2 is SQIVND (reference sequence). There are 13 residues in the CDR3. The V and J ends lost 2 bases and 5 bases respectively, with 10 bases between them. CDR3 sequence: CASSISPSDEQYF. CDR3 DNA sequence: TGTGCCAGTAGTATATCGCCTAGCGACGAGCAGTACTTC.

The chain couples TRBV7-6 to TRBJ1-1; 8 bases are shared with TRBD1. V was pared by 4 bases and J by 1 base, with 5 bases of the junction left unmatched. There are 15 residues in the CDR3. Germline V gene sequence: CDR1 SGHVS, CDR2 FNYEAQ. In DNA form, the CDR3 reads TGTGCCAGCAGCTGGGGGACAGGAACGAACACTGAAGCTTTCTTT. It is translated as CASSWGTGTNTEAFF.